The 29 T cell receptor beta chains below come from one sample, sequenced in a study of a mutant IDH1 vaccine in newly diagnosed glioma (dated by TCRdb to the early 2020s). Library generation was performed with the immunoSEQ multiplex PCR assay. TCRdb limited this immuneACCESS table to in-frame rearrangements with V and J called. A share of clones is missing; checked studies link under half to unresolved V genes, and the rest is unexplained. Within this sample are around 36,000 clones, with approximately 89% of them counted one time only. Together, the top ten hold roughly 2.8% of the sample. Their antigen targets remain unknown. Reading the label with the study, this specimen's time point is: week 5, during vaccination. Each vaccine dose, consisting of 300 ug of a 20-mer mutant IDH1 peptide in Montanide, was administered subcutaneously with topical imiquimod. Sequences were derived from PBMCs, sampled from a glioma patient whose treatment included an IDH1 peptide vaccine. Receptors were obtained from a man aged 50 or older with glioma.

The V gene is TRBV30, the J gene TRBJ1-1; D is possibly TRBD1 (5 bases). Germline V gives CDR1 GTSNPN, CDR2 SVGIG (reference sequence). The ends were cut back, 1 base at V and 9 bases at J, with 9 bases in the middle. The CDR3 is 11 amino acids. The CDR3 sequence: CAWSGGWQAFF. The CDR3 nucleotides read TGTGCCTGGAGTGGGGGGTGGCAAGCTTTCTTT.

The CDR3 DNA sequence: TGTGCCAGCAGCTTAGACACCTATAATTCACCCCTCCACTTT. Translating gives CASSLDTYNSPLHF. The chain employs TRBV7-2 and TRBJ1-6, with unresolved D. Germline CDR1 reads SGHTA; CDR2 reads FQGNSA. The V end lost 1 base, the J end lost 2 bases, and 3 bases lay between the germline ends. This CDR3 is built from 14 residues. The full variable domain, completed using reference TRBV7-2 and TRBJ1-6, is GAGVSQSPSNKVTEKGKDVELRCDPISGHTALYWYRQSLGQGLEFLIYFQGNSAPDKSGLPSDRFSAERTGGSVSTLTIQRTQQEDSAVYLCASSLDTYNSPLHFGNGTRLTVT.

The chain has TRBV2 and TRBJ2-5; possibly TRBD2 for D (6 bases). Germline CDR1 SNHLY, CDR2 FYNNEI. The length of the CDR3 is 11 residues. V was pared by 6 bases and J by 4 bases, with 6 bases between. This chain's CDR3 is CASRGLETQYF. In DNA form, the CDR3 reads TGTGCCAGCAGGGGACTAGAGACCCAGTACTTC. Filled out from reference TRBV2 and TRBJ2-5, the complete variable domain reads EPEVTQTPSHQVTQMGQEVILRCVPISNHLYFYWYRQILGQKVEFLVSFYNNEISEKSEIFDDQFSVERPDGSNFTLKIRSTKLEDSAMYFCASRGLETQYFGPGTRLLVL.

The V call is TRBV9, the J call TRBJ2-1; tentatively, D is TRBD1 (6 bases). CDR3 length equals 16 residues. Between the trimmed V and J ends, which lost 0 bases and 5 bases, there was a span of 15 bases. The germline V gene encodes CDR1 SGDLS and CDR2 YYNGEE. For the CDR3, the DNA is TGTGCCAGCAGCGTAGGACAAGGGACACGGAACAATGAGCAGTTCTTC. This sequence encodes CASSVGQGTRNNEQFF.

The chain combines TRBV27 with TRBJ2-1; TRBD1 matches at 11 bases. V lost 3 bases, J lost 9 bases, and 13 bases stayed unmatched. Germline V lookup: CDR1 MNHEY, CDR2 SMNVEV (reference sequence). The CDR3 spans 17 residues. The CDR3 DNA follows: TGTGCCAGCAGTTTTGGGTGGACAGGGGGCTTAGTCAGTGAGCAGTTCTTC. Protein sequence: CASSFGWTGGLVSEQFF.

The J gene is TRBJ2-3, the V gene TRBV9; TRBD1 matches at 7 bases. Germline CDR1 reads SGDLS; CDR2 reads YYNGEE. CDR3 size: 15 residues. V was pared by 3 bases and J by 8 bases, with 12 bases of the junction left unmatched. The CDR3 loop reads CASSEGLAGGGTQYF. The CDR3 DNA reads TGTGCCAGCAGCGAGGGTCTAGCAGGGGGTGGTACGCAGTATTTT. The variable domain in full, completed from reference TRBV9 and TRBJ2-3, reads DSGVTQTPKHLITATGQRVTLRCSPRSGDLSVYWYQQSLDQGLQFLIQYYNGEERAKGNILERFSAQQFPDLHSELNLSSLELGDSALYFCASSEGLAGGGTQYFGPGTRLTVL.

This chain links TRBV5-1 with TRBJ2-7; perhaps D is TRBD1 or TRBD2 (5 bases each). Germline lookup yields CDR1 SGHRS and CDR2 YFSETQ. V dropped 0 bases and J dropped 9 bases, with 16 bases sitting between them. This CDR3 region has 14 residues. Written as DNA, the CDR3 is TGCGCCAGCAGCTTGGGGGACGATCCTTTGGGGCAGTACTTC. Amino acids: CASSLGDDPLGQYF.

V gene TRBV7-2 combines with J gene TRBJ1-4; the match to TRBD1 covers 7 bases. V was clipped by 4 bases and J by 5 bases; unmatched bases: 10. Germline V lookup: CDR1 SGHTA, CDR2 FQGNSA. The CDR3 is made up of 16 amino acids. This CDR3 reads CASSSTPGQINEKLFF. CDR3 in DNA: TGTGCCAGCAGCTCGACTCCGGGACAGATAAATGAAAAACTGTTTTTT.

The chain joins TRBV5-1 to TRBJ2-7; TRBD1 matches 8 bases. This CDR3 comprises 15 residues. CDR1 is SGHRS and CDR2 is YFSETQ in the germline V gene. Losses at the gene ends were 4 bases for V and 1 base for J; bases not matched to a gene: 7. The CDR3 loop reads CASSLGQGRSYEQYF. The CDR3, as DNA: TGCGCCAGCAGCCTAGGACAGGGAAGGTCCTACGAGCAGTACTTC.

This clone has a handful of counts. This chain joins TRBV5-1 and TRBJ2-7; 7 nucleotides agree with TRBD1. Germline V gene lookup returns CDR1 SGHRS and CDR2 YFSETQ. V shed 4 bases and J 0 bases; nucleotides not matched to a gene: 4. The CDR3 runs 14 residues. This CDR3 is CASSPGTVSYEQYF. CDR3 sequence (DNA): TGCGCCAGCAGCCCCGGGACAGTCTCCTACGAGCAGTACTTC. Looking up the rest from reference TRBV5-1 and TRBJ2-7 gives the full variable domain: KAGVTQTPRYLIKTRGQQVTLSCSPISGHRSVSWYQQTPGQGLQFLFEYFSETQRNKGNFPGRFSGRQFSNSRSEMNVSTLELGDSALYLCASSPGTVSYEQYFGPGTRLTVT.

The chain links TRBV19 to TRBJ1-2; D is unclear. V gave up 11 bases and J gave up 5 bases, with 30 bases separating them. There are 17 residues in the CDR3. Germline V CDR1 and CDR2: LNHDA, SQIVND (reference sequence). The CDR3 loop is CALSVPTPTRYGYGYTF. The CDR3 coding sequence is TGTGCCCTCTCAGTACCCACCCCCACTCGGTATGGATATGGCTACACCTTC.

The chain combines TRBV9 with TRBJ2-7; TRBD2 agrees at 7 bases. Germline trimming cut 3 bases from V and 0 bases from J; bases unmatched to any gene: 6. Germline V gives CDR1 SGDLS, CDR2 YYNGEE. The CDR3 is 15 amino acids. The CDR3 loop reads CASSGGLGNSYEQYF. CDR3 in DNA: TGTGCCAGCAGCGGAGGACTAGGGAACTCCTACGAGCAGTACTTC.

The chain couples TRBV30 to TRBJ2-5, with no clear D. CDR1 GTSNPN and CDR2 SVGIG come from the germline V gene (reference sequence). Trimming cost V 0 bases and J 5 bases, with 22 bases left between them. CDR3 length: 17 residues. CDR3 DNA sequence: TGTGCCTGGAGTGTGGGTTGGTTGGCCTCAGGTGAGGAGACCCAGTACTTC. Protein: CAWSVGWLASGEETQYF.

The genes are TRBV19 and TRBJ1-4; D is ambiguous. The CDR3 runs to 15 residues. The V and J ends lost 2 bases and 2 bases respectively, with 9 bases between them. Germline V gene lookup returns CDR1 LNHDA and CDR2 SQIVND (reference sequence). CDR3 region: CASSISSETNEKLFF. The CDR3 DNA reads TGTGCCAGTAGTATATCCTCTGAGACTAATGAAAAACTGTTTTTT.

For this clone: This sample also contains other DNA sequences that code for the same CDR3. The V and J genes are TRBV6-5 and TRBJ2-1, with no clear D. The CDR3 contains 11 residues. The germline V gene has CDR1 MNHEY and CDR2 SVGAGI. V was cut by 6 bases and J by 1 base, with 1 base left in between. The CDR3 DNA sequence: TGTGCCAGCAGGTCCTACAATGAGCAGTTCTTC. Protein product: CASRSYNEQFF.

The rearrangement uses TRBV19 and TRBJ2-1; tentative D call: TRBD2 (5 bases). Trimming removed 4 bases from V and 0 bases from J, with 10 bases in between. The germline V gene has CDR1 LNHDA and CDR2 SQIVND (reference sequence). The CDR3 is made up of 15 amino acids. The CDR3 bases are TGTGCCAGTAGTAGGAGCGGTTCCTCCTACAATGAGCAGTTCTTC. Its translation: CASSRSGSSYNEQFF.

The V call is TRBV2, the J call TRBJ1-2; 8 bases fit TRBD1. The ends lost 6 bases at V and 9 bases at J; junction bases unmatched: 6. Germline V gives CDR1 SNHLY, CDR2 FYNNEI. The CDR3 extends over 12 amino acids. In DNA form, the CDR3 reads TGTGCCAGCAGGCAGGGGGCCGTACGCTACACCTTC. This gives the protein CASRQGAVRYTF.

The CDR3 region is CASSRQFRGDQPQHF. The CDR3 DNA follows: TGTGCCAGCAGCCGACAGTTTAGAGGGGATCAGCCCCAGCATTTT. J is TRBJ1-5 and V is TRBV6-5; D might be TRBD1 (5 bases). V was clipped by 6 bases and J by 5 bases, with 17 bases between them. Germline V CDR1 and CDR2: MNHEY, SVGAGI. This CDR3 region has 15 residues.

The rearrangement links TRBV7-8 to TRBJ2-2; a possible D gene is TRBD1 (6 bases). CDR3 length equals 15 residues. The ends were cut back, 5 bases at V and 4 bases at J, with 14 bases in the middle. Germline CDR1 SGHVS, CDR2 FQNEAQ. The CDR3 protein is CASSTGHRGTGELFF. CDR3 sequence (DNA): TGTGCCAGCAGCACGGGACATCGAGGCACCGGGGAGCTGTTTTTT.

Regarding this clone: A read error may produce the germline difference seen at one junction end. V is TRBV28 and J is TRBJ1-2; D possibly corresponds to TRBD1 (6 bases). Germline CDR1 MDHEN, CDR2 SYDVKM. The CDR3 is made up of 11 amino acids. The CDR3 bases are TGTGCCACCAACAGGGACTACGGCTACACCTTC. Protein: CATNRDYGYTF.

The rearrangement uses TRBV18 and TRBJ1-6; D unresolved. The CDR3 is made up of 16 amino acids. V shed 4 bases and J shed 2 bases, with 12 bases lying between them. The germline CDR1 and CDR2 sequences are KGHSH and LQKENI. The CDR3 DNA follows: TGTGCCAGCTCACGTGCAGGTCCCCCCTATAATTCACCCCTCCACTTT. Protein product: CASSRAGPPYNSPLHF.

The gene calls are TRBV5-1 and TRBJ1-4; D is perhaps TRBD1 (5 bases). Per germline, CDR1 SGHRS and CDR2 YFSETQ. The CDR3 is 17 amino acids. V was clipped by 1 base and J by 4 bases, with 17 bases between them. The CDR3 loop is CASSLSAGGPSNEKLFF. CDR3 nucleotides: TGCGCCAGCAGCTTGTCCGCGGGGGGACCGAGTAATGAAAAACTGTTTTTT.

This clone showed up just once. The V and J genes are TRBV6-4 and TRBJ2-1; D might be TRBD1 (6 bases). The ends were cut back, 7 bases at V and 4 bases at J, with 11 bases in the middle. Per germline, CDR1 MRHNA and CDR2 SNTAGT. The CDR3 loop spans 13 amino acids. As DNA, the CDR3 is TGTGCCAGCAACCGGACAGCTTACAATGAGCAGTTCTTC. It is translated as CASNRTAYNEQFF.

The chain links TRBV4-2 to TRBJ1-2; D not resolved. V was trimmed by 0 bases and J by 0 bases, leaving 8 bases between them. This CDR3 has 15 amino acids. Per the germline V gene, CDR1 is LGHNA and CDR2 is YNFKEQ. This chain's CDR3 is CASSQDGRTNYGYTF. CDR3 DNA sequence: TGTGCCAGCAGCCAAGATGGGCGGACTAACTATGGCTACACCTTC.

The chain couples TRBV7-3 to TRBJ2-3; tentative D call: TRBD2 (6 bases). V lost 5 bases and J 3 bases, leaving 18 bases between the germline ends. Germline-derived CDR1 and CDR2 are SGHTA and FQGTGA. The CDR3 is 16 residues long. The DNA of the CDR3 is TGTGCCAGCAGCCCAAGTGGAGGGGCCGGTACAGATACGCAGTATTTT. Translated, it gives CASSPSGGAGTDTQYF.

CDR3 loop: CASSLAGVRDEQFF. CDR3 DNA: TGTGCCAGCAGCTTAGCGGGGGTTCGGGATGAGCAGTTCTTC. The V and J genes are TRBV7-6 and TRBJ2-1; D is possibly TRBD1 or TRBD2 (5 bases each). The CDR3 length is 14 residues. From germline, CDR1 is SGHVS and CDR2 FNYEAQ. V shed 0 bases and J shed 8 bases, with 11 bases lying between them. Variable domain in full (rest from reference TRBV7-6 and TRBJ2-1): GAGVSQSPRYKVTKRGQDVALRCDPISGHVSLYWYRQALGQGPEFLTYFNYEAQQDKSGLPNDRFSAERPEGSISTLTIQRTEQRDSAMYRCASSLAGVRDEQFFGPGTRLTVL.

The chain has TRBV6-4 and TRBJ2-6; the D gene is possibly TRBD1 (6 bases). Trimming took 4 bases from V and 0 from J, leaving 10 bases between them. CDR3 length: 16 residues. From germline, CDR1 is MRHNA and CDR2 SNTAGT. The CDR3 region is CASSVTGSSGANVLTF. Here the CDR3 DNA reads TGTGCCAGCAGTGTGACAGGAAGCTCTGGGGCCAACGTCCTGACTTTC.

The J gene is TRBJ2-3, the V gene TRBV5-4; tentatively, D is TRBD1 (5 bases). Trimming left V 4 bases short and J 0 bases short, with 15 bases between. Germline values: CDR1 SGHNT, CDR2 YYREEE (reference sequence). This CDR3 comprises 16 residues. The CDR3 reads CASSPRDSLSTDTQYF. CDR3 nucleotides: TGTGCCAGCAGCCCCAGGGATTCACTGAGCACAGATACGCAGTATTTT.

The CDR3 nucleotides are TGTGCCAGTAGTCCAAGACAGGGAGGAACAGATACGCAGTATTTT. It codes for CASSPRQGGTDTQYF. The chain couples TRBV19 to TRBJ2-3; D perhaps matches TRBD1 (7 bases). The CDR3 is 15 residues long. Trimming cost V 5 bases and J 3 bases, with 15 bases left between them. From germline, CDR1 is LNHDA and CDR2 SQIVND (reference sequence).